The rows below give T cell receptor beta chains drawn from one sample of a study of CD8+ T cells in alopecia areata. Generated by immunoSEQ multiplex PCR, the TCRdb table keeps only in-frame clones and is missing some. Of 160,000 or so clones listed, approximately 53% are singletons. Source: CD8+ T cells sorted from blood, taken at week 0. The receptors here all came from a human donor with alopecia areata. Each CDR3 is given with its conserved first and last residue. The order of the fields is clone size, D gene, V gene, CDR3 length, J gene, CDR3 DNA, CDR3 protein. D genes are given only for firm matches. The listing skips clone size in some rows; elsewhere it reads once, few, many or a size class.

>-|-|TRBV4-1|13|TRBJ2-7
TGCGCCAGCAGCCTGGACAGAACCTACGAGCAGTACTTC
CASSLDRTYEQYF
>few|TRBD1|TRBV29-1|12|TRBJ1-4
TGCAGCGTGGGACAGGGTAATGAAAAACTGTTTTTT
CSVGQGNEKLFF
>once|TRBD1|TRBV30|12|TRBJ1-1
TGTGCCTGGACAGGGGGAACTACTGAAGCTTTCTTT
CAWTGGTTEAFF
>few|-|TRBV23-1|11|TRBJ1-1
TGCGCCTCAAATATGAACACTGAAGCTTTCTTT
CASNMNTEAFF
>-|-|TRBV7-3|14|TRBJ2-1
TGTGCCAGCAGCCCCCTTTACTCAGACAATGAGCAGTTCTTC
CASSPLYSDNEQFF
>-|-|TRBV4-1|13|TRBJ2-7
TGCGCCAGCAGCCAAGGTGAAACCTACGAGCAGTACTTC
CASSQGETYEQYF
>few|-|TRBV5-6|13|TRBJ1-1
TGTGCCAGCAGCAAAAATAAGGGGACTGAAGCTTTCTTT
CASSKNKGTEAFF
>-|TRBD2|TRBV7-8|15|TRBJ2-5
TGTGCCAGCAGCTTTGGAGCGGGACACCAAGAGACCCAGTACTTC
CASSFGAGHQETQYF
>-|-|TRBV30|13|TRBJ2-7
TGTGCCTGGAGTGTGGCCGGACGACGGGAGCAGTACTTC
CAWSVAGRREQYF
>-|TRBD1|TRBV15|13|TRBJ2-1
TGTGCCACCAAAGACAGGGTTTACAATGAGCAGTTCTTC
CATKDRVYNEQFF
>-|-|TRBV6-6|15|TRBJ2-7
TGTGCCAGCAGTTCACAGGGAGAAGCCGGCTACGAGCAGTACTTC
CASSSQGEAGYEQYF
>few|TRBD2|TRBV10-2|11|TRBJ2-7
TGTGCCAGCGGCGGGGGGGGTTGGCAGTACTTC
CASGGGGWQYF
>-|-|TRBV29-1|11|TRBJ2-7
TGCAGCGTTGAAGATCAATACGAGCAGTACTTC
CSVEDQYEQYF
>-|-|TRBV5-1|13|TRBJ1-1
TGCGCCAGCAGCTTGACCAGCAACACTGAAGCTTTCTTT
CASSLTSNTEAFF
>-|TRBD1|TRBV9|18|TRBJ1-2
TGTGCCAGCAGCCATACCTTGTGGGCAGGGGGCGCCGTCGATGGCTACACCTTC
CASSHTLWAGGAVDGYTF
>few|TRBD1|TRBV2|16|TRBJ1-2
TGTGCCAGCAGCCCAACAGCGACAGGGAATCTCTATGGCTACACCTTC
CASSPTATGNLYGYTF
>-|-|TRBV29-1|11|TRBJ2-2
TGCAGCGTTTCCGACACCGGGGAGCTGTTTTTT
CSVSDTGELFF
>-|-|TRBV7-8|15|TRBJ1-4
TGTGCCAGCAGCTCGGTTCCCCGTGGAGATGAAAAACTGTTTTTT
CASSSVPRGDEKLFF
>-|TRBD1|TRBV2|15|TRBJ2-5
TGTGCCAGCAGTTCTAGGACAGGGGGCAGGGAGACCCAGTACTTC
CASSSRTGGRETQYF
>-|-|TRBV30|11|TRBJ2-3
TGTGCCTGGAGTGCGGAAGATACGCAGTATTTT
CAWSAEDTQYF
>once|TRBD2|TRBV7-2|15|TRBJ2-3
TGTGCCAGCAGTCGGACTAGCGGGGGGTCTGATACGCAGTATTTT
CASSRTSGGSDTQYF
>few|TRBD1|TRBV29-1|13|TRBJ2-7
TGCAGCGTCACCATGACAGGGAACTACGAGCAGTACTTC
CSVTMTGNYEQYF
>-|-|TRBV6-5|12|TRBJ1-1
TGTGCCAGCATTGGGACGGGGTGGGAAGCTTTCTTT
CASIGTGWEAFF
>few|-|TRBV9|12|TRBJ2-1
TGTGCCAGCAGCGCCGGGGACAATGAGCAGTTCTTC
CASSAGDNEQFF
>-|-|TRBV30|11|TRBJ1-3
TGTGCCTGGAGGTCGGGAAACACCATATATTTT
CAWRSGNTIYF
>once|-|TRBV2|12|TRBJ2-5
TGTGCCAGCACCGAGTCGGGCGAGACCCAGTACTTC
CASTESGETQYF
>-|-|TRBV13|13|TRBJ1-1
TGTGCCAGCAGCTTAGGCCGGGGCACTGAAGCTTTCTTT
CASSLGRGTEAFF
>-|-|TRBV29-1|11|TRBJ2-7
TGCAGCGCCTTGGACGGGTACGAGCAGTACTTC
CSALDGYEQYF
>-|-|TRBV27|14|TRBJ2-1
TGTGCCAGCAGCACGGACAGTATCTACAATGAGCAGTTCTTC
CASSTDSIYNEQFF